The sequence of this T cell receptor (beta chain) was determined in a study of blood T cell repertoires in COVID-19. Germline CDR1 and CDR2: LGHDT and YNNKEL (reference sequence). Trimming stripped 0 bases from V and 3 bases from J, with 19 bases between. The CDR3 has 18 amino acids. Some clones are missing from TCRdb's copy, which holds only in-frame ones; the method was immunoSEQ multiplex PCR. Among about 260,000 clones listed, around 88% were seen once. The material sequenced was peripheral blood. The sequence was collected from a man in his thirties or forties with active or convalescent COVID-19. This sequence joins TRBV3-1 (or the pseudogene TRBV3-2) and TRBJ2-3; possibly TRBD2 for D (7 bases). CDR3 sequence (DNA): TGTGCCAGCAGCCAAGACCTAGGGGGGGCGGTTATTACAGATACGCAGTATTTT. Protein product: CASSQDLGGAVITDTQYF.